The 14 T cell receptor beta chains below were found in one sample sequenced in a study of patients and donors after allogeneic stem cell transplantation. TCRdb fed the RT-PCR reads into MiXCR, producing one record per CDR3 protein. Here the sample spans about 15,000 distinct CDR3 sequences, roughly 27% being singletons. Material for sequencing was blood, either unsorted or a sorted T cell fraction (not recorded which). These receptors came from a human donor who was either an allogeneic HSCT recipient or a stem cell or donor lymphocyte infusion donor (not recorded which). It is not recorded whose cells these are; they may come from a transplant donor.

Here the CDR3 reads CASSFQGGGTEAFF. For the CDR3, the DNA is TGTGCCAGCAGCTTTCAGGGAGGGGGCACTGAAGCTTTCTTT. The chain links TRBV7-9 to TRBJ1-1; D is possibly TRBD1 (6 bases). The germline gives CDR1 SEHNR, CDR2 FQNEAQ (reference sequence). This CDR3 is 14 amino acids long. Trimming pared 3 bases from V and 4 bases from J, leaving 12 bases between.

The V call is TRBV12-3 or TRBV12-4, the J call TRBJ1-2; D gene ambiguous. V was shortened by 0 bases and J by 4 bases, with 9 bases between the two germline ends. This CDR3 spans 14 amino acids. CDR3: CASSLASEVYGYTF. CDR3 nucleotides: TGTGCCAGCAGTTTAGCCAGTGAAGTCTATGGCTACACCTTC.

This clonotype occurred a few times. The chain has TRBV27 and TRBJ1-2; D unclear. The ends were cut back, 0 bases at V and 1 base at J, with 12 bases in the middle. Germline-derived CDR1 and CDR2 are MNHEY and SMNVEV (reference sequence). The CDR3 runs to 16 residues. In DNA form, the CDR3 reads TGTGCCAGCAGTTTATCGAGGAACAGTTTTAACTATGGCTACACCTTC. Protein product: CASSLSRNSFNYGYTF.

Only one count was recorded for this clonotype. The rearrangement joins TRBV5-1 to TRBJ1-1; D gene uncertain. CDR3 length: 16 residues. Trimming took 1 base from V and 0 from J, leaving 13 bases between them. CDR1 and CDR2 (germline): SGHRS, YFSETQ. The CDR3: CASSLWMPVMNTEAFF. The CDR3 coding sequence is TGCGCCAGCAGCTTGTGGATGCCGGTGATGAACACTGAAGCTTTCTTT.

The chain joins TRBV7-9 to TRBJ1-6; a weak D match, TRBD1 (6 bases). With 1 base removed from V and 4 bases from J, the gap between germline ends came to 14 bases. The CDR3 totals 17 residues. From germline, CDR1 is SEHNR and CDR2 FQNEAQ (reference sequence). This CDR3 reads CASSLDIGQKYNSPLHF. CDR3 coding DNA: TGTGCCAGCAGCTTAGACATAGGACAGAAGTATAATTCACCCCTCCACTTT. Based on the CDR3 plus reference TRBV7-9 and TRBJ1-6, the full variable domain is DTGVSQNPRHKITKRGQNVTFRCDPISEHNRLYWYRQTLGQGPEFLTYFQNEAQLEKSRLLSDRFSAERPKGSFSTLEIQRTEQGDSAMYLCASSLDIGQKYNSPLHFGNGTRLTVT.

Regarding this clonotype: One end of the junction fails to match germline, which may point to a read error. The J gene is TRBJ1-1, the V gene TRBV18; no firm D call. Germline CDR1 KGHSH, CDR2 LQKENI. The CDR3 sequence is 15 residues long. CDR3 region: CASSPLHGLNTEAFF. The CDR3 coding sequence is TGTGCCAGCTCACCCCTCCACGGTCTGAACACAGAAGCTTTCTTT.

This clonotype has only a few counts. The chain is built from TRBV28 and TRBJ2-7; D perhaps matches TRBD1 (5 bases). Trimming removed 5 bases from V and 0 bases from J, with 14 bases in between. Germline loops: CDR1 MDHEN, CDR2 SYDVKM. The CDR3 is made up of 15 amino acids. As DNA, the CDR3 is TGTGCCAGCAGTCTAGACCTCAGGGTCTCCTACGAGCAGTACTTC. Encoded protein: CASSLDLRVSYEQYF.

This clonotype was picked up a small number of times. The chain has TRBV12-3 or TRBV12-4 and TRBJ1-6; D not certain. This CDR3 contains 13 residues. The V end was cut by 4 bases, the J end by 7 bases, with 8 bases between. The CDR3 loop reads CASSSDGNSPLHF. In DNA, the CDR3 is TGTGCCAGCAGTTCGGACGGCAATTCACCCCTCCACTTT.

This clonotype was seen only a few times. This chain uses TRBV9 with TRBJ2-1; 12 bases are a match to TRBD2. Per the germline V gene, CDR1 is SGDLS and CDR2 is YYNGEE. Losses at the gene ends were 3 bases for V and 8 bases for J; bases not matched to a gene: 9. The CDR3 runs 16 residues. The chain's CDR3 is CASSGLAGGPPHEQFF. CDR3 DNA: TGTGCCAGCAGCGGTCTAGCGGGGGGGCCACCCCATGAGCAGTTCTTC.

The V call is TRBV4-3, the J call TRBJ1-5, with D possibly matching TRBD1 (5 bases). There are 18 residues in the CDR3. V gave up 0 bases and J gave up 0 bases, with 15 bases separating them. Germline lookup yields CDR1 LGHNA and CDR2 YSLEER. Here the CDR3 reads CASSQDLGGVNSNQPQHF. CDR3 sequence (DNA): TGCGCCAGCAGCCAAGATTTGGGGGGGGTTAATAGCAATCAGCCCCAGCATTTT.

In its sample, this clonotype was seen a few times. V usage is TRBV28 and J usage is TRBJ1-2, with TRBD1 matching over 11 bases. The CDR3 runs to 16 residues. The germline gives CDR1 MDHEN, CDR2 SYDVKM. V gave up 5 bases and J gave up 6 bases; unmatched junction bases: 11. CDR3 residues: CASSARTGGWDDGYTF. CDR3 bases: TGTGCCAGCAGTGCCCGGACAGGGGGCTGGGACGATGGCTACACCTTC.

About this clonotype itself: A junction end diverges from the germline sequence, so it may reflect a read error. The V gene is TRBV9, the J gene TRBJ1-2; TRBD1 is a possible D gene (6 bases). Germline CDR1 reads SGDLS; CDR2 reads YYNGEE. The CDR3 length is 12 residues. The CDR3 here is CASSPHGQGGLF. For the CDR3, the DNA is TGTGCCAGCAGCCCTCATGGACAAGGGGGGTTATTC.

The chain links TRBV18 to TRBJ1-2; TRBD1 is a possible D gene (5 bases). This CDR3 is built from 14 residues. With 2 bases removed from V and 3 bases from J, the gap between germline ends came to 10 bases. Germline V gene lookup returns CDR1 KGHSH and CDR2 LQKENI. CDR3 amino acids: CASSPSTGDYGYTF. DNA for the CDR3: TGTGCCAGCTCACCATCAACAGGTGACTATGGCTACACCTTC.

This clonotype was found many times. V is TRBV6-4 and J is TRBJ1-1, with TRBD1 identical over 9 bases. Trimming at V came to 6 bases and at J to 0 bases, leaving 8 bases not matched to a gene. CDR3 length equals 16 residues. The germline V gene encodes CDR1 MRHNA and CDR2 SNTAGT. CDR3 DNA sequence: TGTGCCAGCAGGATTGACAGGGGGATGGTGAACACTGAAGCTTTCTTT. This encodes CASRIDRGMVNTEAFF.